This T cell receptor beta chain was obtained from a study of blood T cell repertoires in COVID-19. Turning to the study itself: COVID-19 samples, acute and convalescent, were from the United States, Italy and Spain. In each case, the material was cDNA or gDNA derived from T cells, B-cell-depleted T cells, or PBMCs.

CDR3 size: 13 residues. The V end lost 0 bases, the J end lost 3 bases, and 6 bases lay between the germline ends. Germline CDR1 and CDR2: SGHRS and YFSETQ. Original processing notes: Estimates of nucleated cell counts were drawn from the amplification of reference gene primers. Using immunoSEQ multiplex PCR, the repertoire was profiled, and TCRdb retains in-frame clones only, with some absent. V, J and clone size reflect that table, while D and trimming were determined from the DNA. The data contain around 130,000 clones, more than 70% of them singletons. The specimen was peripheral blood. The sequence was obtained from a man aged 60-69 years with acute or convalescent COVID-19. The rearrangement joins TRBV5-1 to TRBJ1-2; D remains ambiguous. The CDR3 protein is CASSLERDYGYTF. For the CDR3, the DNA is TGCGCCAGCAGCTTGGAACGAGACTATGGCTACACCTTC. Supplemented by reference TRBV5-1 and TRBJ1-2, the full variable domain reads KAGVTQTPRYLIKTRGQQVTLSCSPISGHRSVSWYQQTPGQGLQFLFEYFSETQRNKGNFPGRFSGRQFSNSRSEMNVSTLELGDSALYLCASSLERDYGYTFGSGTRLTVV.